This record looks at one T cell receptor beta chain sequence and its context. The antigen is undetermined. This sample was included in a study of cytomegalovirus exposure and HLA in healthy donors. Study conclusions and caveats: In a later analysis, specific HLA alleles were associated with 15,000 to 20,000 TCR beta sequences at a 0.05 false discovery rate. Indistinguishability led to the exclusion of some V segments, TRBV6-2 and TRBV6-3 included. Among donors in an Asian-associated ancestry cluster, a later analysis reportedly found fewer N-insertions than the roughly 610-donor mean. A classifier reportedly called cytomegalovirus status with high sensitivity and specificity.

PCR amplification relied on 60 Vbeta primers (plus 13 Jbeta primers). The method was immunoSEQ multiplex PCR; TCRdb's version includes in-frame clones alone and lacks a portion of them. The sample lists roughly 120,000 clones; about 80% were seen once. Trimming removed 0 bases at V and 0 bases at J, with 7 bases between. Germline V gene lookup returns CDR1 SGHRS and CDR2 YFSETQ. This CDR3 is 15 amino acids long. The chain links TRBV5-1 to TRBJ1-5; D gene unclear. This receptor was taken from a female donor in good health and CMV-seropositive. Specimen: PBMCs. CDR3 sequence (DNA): TGCGCCAGCAGCTTGGACGGAGCTAGCAATCAGCCCCAGCATTTT. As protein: CASSLDGASNQPQHF.